The 22 T cell receptor beta chains presented below share a single source sample, sequenced in a study of response to subunit inactivated influenza vaccine. TCRdb itself ran the RT-PCR reads through MiXCR, one entry per CDR3 protein. There are more than 400,000 distinct CDR3 sequences in the sample; approximately 6.9% occur only once, and less than 15% lies in the top ten. Material: PBMCs from blood, obtained about 24 months after vaccination. The receptors shown here come from a man in his fifties or sixties who received an inactivated influenza vaccine.

In its sample, this clonotype was seen many times. V is TRBV27 and J is TRBJ2-7; D unclear. Germline V CDR1 and CDR2: MNHEY, SMNVEV (reference sequence). This CDR3 is 15 amino acids long. The germline V and J ends were trimmed by 5 bases and 0 bases, with 14 bases remaining between them. The CDR3 DNA reads TGTGCCAGCAGTCCTTATCACGACCCCTCCTACGAGCAGTACTTC. It is translated as CASSPYHDPSYEQYF.

This clonotype appeared many times. The rearrangement uses TRBV4-2 and TRBJ2-6; the D is unclear. Germline V gene data show CDR1 as LGHNA and CDR2 as YNFKEQ. The CDR3 consists of 15 residues. V lost 0 bases to trimming and J lost 1 base, with 4 bases between them. This chain's CDR3 is CASSQESSGANVLTF. As DNA, the CDR3 is TGTGCCAGCAGCCAAGAATCGTCTGGGGCCAACGTCCTGACTTTC.

The table lists this clonotype with many counts. This chain uses TRBV15 with TRBJ1-6; D perhaps matches TRBD1 (6 bases). Trimming took off 0 bases at V and 10 bases at J, with 13 bases between the two ends. The CDR3 spans 15 residues. Germline V gene lookup returns CDR1 LNHNV and CDR2 YYDKDF (reference sequence). In DNA form, the CDR3 reads TGTGCCACCAGCAGAGATCCACAGGGAGGATCACCCCTCCACTTT. As protein: CATSRDPQGGSPLHF.

In its sample, this clonotype was seen many times. A read error may account for a junction end that differs from germline. The genes are TRBV7-2 and TRBJ1-5, with D possibly TRBD1 on 6 matching bases. Germline V CDR1 and CDR2: SGHTA, FQGNSA. This CDR3 has 15 residues. This CDR3 reads CASSFSTGLRQPQHF. In DNA, the CDR3 is TGTGCCAGCAGCTTTAGTACAGGGTTACGCCAGCCCCAGCACTTT.

This clonotype was seen many times. V is TRBV3-1 and J is TRBJ2-7; D might be TRBD1 or TRBD2, each matching 5 bases. Between the trimmed V and J ends, which lost 0 bases and 6 bases, there was a span of 9 bases. The CDR3 has 13 residues. Germline CDR1 and CDR2: LGHDT and YNNKEL (reference sequence). The CDR3, as DNA: TGTGCCAGCAGCCAAGATCGGGGCCGCGAGCAGTACTTC. It is translated as CASSQDRGREQYF.

The chain carries TRBV3-1 and TRBJ2-3; possible D gene TRBD1, 6 bases. Trimming shortened V by 6 bases and J by 5 bases, and 12 bases separated the two germline ends. Germline CDR1 is LGHDT and CDR2 is YNNKEL (reference sequence). The CDR3 is 13 residues long. The CDR3 spells CASRLQGGDTQYF. As DNA, the CDR3 is TGTGCCAGCAGGCTGCAAGGGGGAGATACGCAGTATTTT.

The chain is built from TRBV20-1 and TRBJ2-7; 7 bases map to TRBD1. V shed 3 bases and J 5 bases; nucleotides not matched to a gene: 10. CDR1 and CDR2 from the germline V gene are DFQATT and SNEGSKA (reference sequence). The CDR3 consists of 14 residues. The CDR3 region has the DNA TGCAGTGCTAGTAACAGGGGCCTTGGGCACGAGCAGTACTTC. This translates into CSASNRGLGHEQYF.

This clonotype was seen only a few times. The V gene is TRBV29-1, the J gene TRBJ2-7, with a tentative D call TRBD2 (6 bases). Trimming cost V 6 bases and J 2 bases, with 8 bases left between them. The CDR3 extends over 11 amino acids. Germline CDR1 and CDR2: SQVTM and ANQGSEA. CDR3 loop: CSVAGPYEQYF. CDR3 nucleotides: TGCAGCGTGGCGGGGCCCTACGAGCAGTACTTC.

This clonotype showed up just a few times. This chain joins TRBV28 and TRBJ2-7; TRBD1 might be the D (6 bases). This CDR3 contains 13 residues. V lost 3 bases and J 7 bases, leaving 13 bases between the germline ends. The germline gives CDR1 MDHEN, CDR2 SYDVKM. The CDR3 DNA reads TGTGCCAGCAGTTTTGGACAGTCTCGGGAGCAGTACTTC. Translating gives CASSFGQSREQYF. Drawing the rest from reference TRBV28 and TRBJ2-7, the complete variable domain is DVKVTQSSRYLVKRTGEKVFLECVQDMDHENMFWYRQDPGLGLRLIYFSYDVKMKEKGDIPEGYSVSREKKERFSLILESASTNQTSMYLCASSFGQSREQYFGPGTRLTVT.

This clonotype came up a few times. The rearrangement links TRBV5-6 to TRBJ2-7; D is perhaps TRBD2 (5 bases). V lost 2 bases and J lost 1, with 10 bases in between. The germline gives CDR1 SGHDT, CDR2 YYEEEE. This CDR3 has 14 residues. CDR3 nucleotide sequence: TGTGCCAGCAGCTTTTTGCTAGCTTCCTACGAGCAGTACTTC. As protein: CASSFLLASYEQYF.

The rearrangement uses TRBV20-1 and TRBJ1-3, with TRBD1 identical over 9 bases. The J segment lost 0 bases and the V segment lost 4 bases, leaving 1 base of the junction unmatched. CDR3 length equals 14 residues. Germline V gene lookup returns CDR1 DFQATT and CDR2 SNEGSKA (reference sequence). The CDR3 coding sequence is TGCAGTGCTAACAGGGGGCCCTCTGGAAACACCATATATTTT. It is translated as CSANRGPSGNTIYF.

This chain uses TRBV4-2 with TRBJ2-4; TRBD2 matches at 14 bases. From germline, CDR1 is LGHNA and CDR2 YNFKEQ. After removal of 4 bases from V and 6 bases from J, the junction contained 5 bases not matched to a gene. The CDR3 length is 16 residues. The CDR3 sequence: CASSLRLAGGLNIQYF. DNA of the CDR3: TGTGCCAGCAGCCTCCGACTAGCGGGGGGGTTAAACATTCAGTACTTC.

V and J are TRBV10-3 and TRBJ2-7, with 8 bases lining up with TRBD2. The germline gives CDR1 ENHRY, CDR2 SYGVKD. The CDR3 spans 15 residues. Trimming took 4 bases from V and 3 from J; bases not matched to a gene: 8. CDR3 loop: CAISATSVQNYEQYF. CDR3 nucleotide sequence: TGTGCCATCAGTGCGACTAGCGTGCAGAACTACGAGCAGTACTTC.

The gene calls are TRBV7-2 and TRBJ2-1, with no clear D. Germline CDR1 and CDR2: SGHTA and FQGNSA. This CDR3 comprises 14 residues. The V gene lost 1 base and the J gene lost 6 bases, with 10 bases spanning the gap. The chain's CDR3 is CASSLVVAVNEQFF. The CDR3 nucleotides are TGTGCCAGCAGCTTAGTCGTGGCCGTCAATGAGCAGTTCTTC.

CDR3 bases: TGTGCCATCAGGGGACAGGGAAGTAATTCACCCCTCCACTTT. Translating it yields CAIRGQGSNSPLHF. The J gene is TRBJ1-6, the V gene TRBV10-3; 9 nucleotides agree with TRBD1. Losses at the gene ends were 6 bases for V and 6 bases for J; bases not matched to a gene: 3. The germline CDR1 and CDR2 sequences are ENHRY and SYGVKD. This CDR3 has 14 amino acids.

The rearrangement links TRBV24-1 to TRBJ2-1, with 8 bases aligning to TRBD2. This CDR3 contains 15 residues. Unmatched junction bases numbered 12, after V lost 9 bases and J lost 6 bases. Germline V lookup: CDR1 KGHDR, CDR2 SFDVKD. The DNA of the CDR3 is TGTGCCACCCAACTAGCGGTAGGGTCGTTCAATGAGCAGTTCTTC. Its protein is CATQLAVGSFNEQFF.

The sample holds many counts of this clonotype. The genes are TRBV20-1 and TRBJ2-7, with D perhaps TRBD2 (5 bases). V lost 1 base and J 5 bases, leaving 27 bases between the germline ends. CDR3 length equals 18 residues. Germline V gene data show CDR1 as DFQATT and CDR2 as SNEGSKA (reference sequence). Here the CDR3 reads CSARAQERTLVWWNEQYF. Here the CDR3 DNA reads TGCAGTGCTAGAGCCCAAGAGCGGACGTTAGTTTGGTGGAACGAGCAGTACTTC.

This clonotype was counted a few times. The chain carries TRBV12-3 or TRBV12-4 and TRBJ2-4; 7 bases are shared with TRBD2. Unmatched junction bases numbered 16, after V lost 0 bases and J lost 8 bases. The CDR3 consists of 18 residues. CDR3 DNA: TGTGCCAGCAGTTTAGCTGGGGTTTTAGGCGGGAGTGGATACATTCAGTACTTC. This codes for CASSLAGVLGGSGYIQYF.

This clonotype was counted many times. The chain is built from TRBV6-5 and TRBJ2-4; unclear D gene. The germline V gene encodes CDR1 MNHEY and CDR2 SVGAGI. This CDR3 is 15 amino acids long. V lost 0 bases and J 0 bases, leaving 6 bases between the germline ends. The CDR3 DNA follows: TGTGCCAGCAGTTACTCGCCGGGAGCCAAAAACATTCAGTACTTC. Translating gives CASSYSPGAKNIQYF.

This chain joins TRBV7-2 and TRBJ2-5, with D unclear. Germline loops: CDR1 SGHTA, CDR2 FQGNSA. This CDR3 is built from 15 residues. The V end was cut by 5 bases, the J end by 5 bases, with 18 bases between. CDR3 region: CASSPMGPARETQYF. The CDR3 coding sequence is TGTGCCAGCAGCCCCATGGGTCCCGCCCGGGAGACCCAGTACTTC. The variable domain in full, with the rest retrieved from reference TRBV7-2 and TRBJ2-5, is GAGVSQSPSNKVTEKGKDVELRCDPISGHTALYWYRQSLGQGLEFLIYFQGNSAPDKSGLPSDRFSAERTGGSVSTLTIQRTQQEDSAVYLCASSPMGPARETQYFGPGTRLLVL.

Details on this clonotype: One end of the junction varies from germline; a read error may be responsible. The chain combines TRBV20-1 with TRBJ1-3; 7 bases align to TRBD1. Per germline, CDR1 DFQATT and CDR2 SNEGSKA (reference sequence). This CDR3 region has 16 residues. Here the CDR3 reads CCAADRTLYSGNTIYF. CDR3 sequence (DNA): TGCTGTGCGGCGGACAGGACCCTTTACTCTGGAAACACCATATATTTT.

This clonotype was observed a handful of times. V is TRBV7-2 and J is TRBJ2-1, with TRBD2 matching 7 bases. This CDR3 contains 15 residues. J was trimmed by 4 bases and V by 5 bases; bases with no gene match: 8. CDR1 is SGHTA and CDR2 is FQGNSA in the germline V gene. The CDR3 coding sequence is TGTGCCAGCAGCACCGTGGCCGGGGGGTACAATGAGCAGTTCTTC. Its translation: CASSTVAGGYNEQFF.